Following are 14 T cell receptor beta chains from one sample sequenced in a study of technical replicates of blood from a handful of donors. Measured with immunoSEQ multiplex PCR; TCRdb has only the in-frame clones, and not every one. Of fewer than 70,000 clones detected, 65% to 90% appear once; the ten largest clones hold about 4.8%. The specimen sequenced was PBMCs. The receptors were sampled from a human donor in good health. Some clones in this sample may be carry-over from other donors' samples.

This clone was seen a single time. This chain links TRBV21-1 with TRBJ1-3; the table's D call of TRBD1 was not tested on the DNA. TRBV21-1 is flagged as a pseudogene. There are 17 residues in the CDR3. CDR3 in DNA: TGTGCCAGCAGCGGAGGTAGGGGGACATCTTCTGGAAACACCATATATTTT. Translation: CASSGGRGTSSGNTIYF.

V is TRBV9 and J is TRBJ2-1; perhaps TRBD1 as D (6 bases). CDR1 and CDR2 (germline): SGDLS, YYNGEE. CDR3 length: 16 amino acids. V lost 4 bases and J 3 bases, leaving 17 bases between the germline ends. The CDR3 nucleotides are TGTGCCAGCAGCCCTGCCAGGGGATGGGGCTACAATGAGCAGTTCTTC. Amino acid sequence: CASSPARGWGYNEQFF.

V usage is TRBV7-9 and J usage is TRBJ2-1, with TRBD1 identical over 7 bases. Per germline, CDR1 SEHNR and CDR2 FQNEAQ (reference sequence). The V gene end was trimmed by 5 bases and the J gene end by 5 bases; junction bases not matched to a gene: 21. This CDR3 spans 19 amino acids. The CDR3 is CASSQPRQGDRLTHNEQFF. For the CDR3, the DNA is TGTGCCAGCAGCCAACCCCGCCAGGGGGATCGCCTTACTCACAATGAGCAGTTCTTC. Complete variable domain (other parts from reference TRBV7-9 and TRBJ2-1): DTGVSQNPRHKITKRGQNVTFRCDPISEHNRLYWYRQTLGQGPEFLTYFQNEAQLEKSRLLSDRFSAERPKGSFSTLEIQRTEQGDSAMYLCASSQPRQGDRLTHNEQFFGPGTRLTVL.

There are a few counts of this clone. This chain uses TRBV30 with TRBJ1-1; no clear D. CDR1 GTSNPN and CDR2 SVGIG come from the germline V gene (reference sequence). V lost 0 bases to trimming and J lost 1 base, with 9 bases between them. CDR3 length: 14 amino acids. This chain's CDR3 is CAWSVTPQNTEAFF. The CDR3 DNA sequence: TGTGCCTGGAGTGTAACACCACAGAACACTGAAGCTTTCTTT.

The chain has TRBV9 and TRBJ2-3; tentative D call: TRBD1 (5 bases). Germline CDR1 is SGDLS and CDR2 is YYNGEE. CDR3 size: 15 residues. Trimming took 0 bases from V and 4 from J, leaving 12 bases between them. The CDR3 reads CASSVEFRGSDTQYF. DNA of the CDR3: TGTGCCAGCAGCGTAGAATTTAGGGGCTCAGATACGCAGTATTTT.

The chain uses TRBV14 and TRBJ2-3; D not certain. Per the germline V gene, CDR1 is SGHDN and CDR2 is FVKESK. The CDR3 has 17 amino acids. V dropped 4 bases and J dropped 6 bases, with 23 bases sitting between them. Here the CDR3 reads CASSPPRVSPSWDTQYF. The CDR3, as DNA: TGTGCCAGCAGCCCCCCCCGGGTGTCTCCTAGTTGGGATACGCAGTATTTT.

The chain employs TRBV5-5 and TRBJ1-1; D might be TRBD1 (5 bases). This CDR3 is 15 amino acids long. V lost 3 bases and J lost 8, with 20 bases in between. The germline V gene has CDR1 SGHKS and CDR2 YYEKEE (reference sequence). CDR3 bases: TGTGCCAGCAGCTCCCATGGGGGAGGTCAAAGAGAAGCTTTCTTT. Translated: CASSSHGGGQREAFF. Complete variable domain (other parts from reference TRBV5-5 and TRBJ1-1): DAGVTQSPTHLIKTRGQQVTLRCSPISGHKSVSWYQQVLGQGPQFIFQYYEKEERGRGNFPDRFSARQFPNYSSELNVNALLLGDSALYLCASSSHGGGQREAFFGQGTRLTVV.

This chain joins TRBV14 and TRBJ2-2; a weak D match, TRBD2 (5 bases). V lost 1 base and J lost 0, with 12 bases in between. Looked up from germline, CDR1 is SGHDN and CDR2 is FVKESK. The CDR3 contains 17 residues. CDR3 nucleotide sequence: TGTGCCAGCAGCCAAGTGTTCGGAGCGGCGAACACCGGGGAGCTGTTTTTT. Translating gives CASSQVFGAANTGELFF.

A single count supports this clone. This chain uses TRBV18 with TRBJ2-5; 9 nucleotides agree with TRBD1. The CDR3 spans 14 residues. The germline CDR1 and CDR2 sequences are KGHSH and LQKENI. V lost 5 bases, J lost 5 bases, and 6 bases stayed unmatched. The CDR3, as DNA: TGTGCCAGCTCAAATACAGGGGGCTCGGAGACCCAGTACTTC. Translating it yields CASSNTGGSETQYF.

The sample holds one count of this clone. CDR3 nucleotide sequence: TGTGCCAACCTATATCAGCCCCAGCATTTT. Its protein product is CANLYQPQHF. The chain uses TRBV21-1 and TRBJ1-5. TRBV21-1 is reported as a pseudogene. This CDR3 has 10 residues.

The gene calls are TRBV10-3 and TRBJ1-2, with 7 bases matching TRBD1. Per the germline V gene, CDR1 is ENHRY and CDR2 is SYGVKD. The V segment lost 4 bases and the J segment 7 bases; nucleotides outside the gene matches: 9. CDR3 length equals 14 residues. CDR3 DNA sequence: TGTGCCATCAGTGTTTCTCAGGGGGGCCTTGGCTACACCTTC. Protein product: CAISVSQGGLGYTF.

The chain uses TRBV5-1 and TRBJ2-5; maybe TRBD1 (5 bases). Trimming shortened V by 0 bases and J by 0 bases, and 15 bases separated the two germline ends. CDR3 length: 17 residues. Germline CDR1 reads SGHRS; CDR2 reads YFSETQ. The CDR3 DNA reads as TGCGCCAGCAGCTTGGGGGGCCGATTTCTAAACCAAGAGACCCAGTACTTC. This codes for CASSLGGRFLNQETQYF.

The V call is TRBV5-5, the J call TRBJ2-5; D might be TRBD1 (6 bases). The V and J ends lost 7 bases and 2 bases respectively, with 12 bases between them. Germline lookup yields CDR1 SGHKS and CDR2 YYEKEE (reference sequence). There are 13 residues in the CDR3. The CDR3 region is CASHRDKQETQYF. Here the CDR3 DNA reads TGTGCCAGCCACCGGGACAAACAAGAGACCCAGTACTTC. The whole variable domain, filled in from reference TRBV5-5 and TRBJ2-5, reads DAGVTQSPTHLIKTRGQQVTLRCSPISGHKSVSWYQQVLGQGPQFIFQYYEKEERGRGNFPDRFSARQFPNYSSELNVNALLLGDSALYLCASHRDKQETQYFGPGTRLLVL.

The chain carries TRBV19 and TRBJ2-2, with D tentatively TRBD2 (6 bases). V lost 5 bases and J 6 bases, leaving 19 bases between the germline ends. Germline loops: CDR1 LNHDA, CDR2 SQIVND (reference sequence). This CDR3 contains 16 residues. The CDR3 nucleotides are TGTGCCAGTAGTTTCGATCGGGAGCGGACGGCCGGGGAGCTGTTTTTT. Amino acid sequence: CASSFDRERTAGELFF.